The T cell receptor (beta chain) described here comes from a study of T cell responses to AZD1222 COVID-19 vaccine. Study conclusions and caveats: The number of AZD1222 recipients seropositive at baseline was only six. Reportedly, nearly half the spike-specific TCRs target unmutated variant regions.

This clone was counted a single time. Antigen unknown. Profiled with immunoSEQ multiplex PCR; TCRdb holds only in-frame clones, not every one. The data hold about 72,000 clones, with 70% to 90% observed a single time. Pooling covered second doses at about 4 or about 12 weeks. This receptor was identified in an adult who received the AZD1222 COVID-19 vaccine. The sequencing used peripheral blood, collected 28 days after the second AZD1222 dose.

The CDR3 sequence: CASSLDPLTYNSPLHF. The CDR3 DNA is TGTGCCAGCAGCTTAGATCCCCTTACCTATAATTCACCCCTCCACTTT. The chain links TRBV11-2 to TRBJ1-6; D is unresolved. The CDR3 loop spans 16 amino acids. Trimming removed 0 bases from V and 2 bases from J, with 8 bases in between. CDR1 SGHAT and CDR2 FQNNGV come from the germline V gene.